The next 16 T cell receptor beta chains were all read from a single sample in a study of T-cell memory formation after mild COVID-19 (dated by TCRdb to about 2021). The method behind the library was 5' RACE. The data were produced on an Illumina NovaSeq 6000. TCRdb reanalyzed the raw reads on its own, using fastp at Q25 for trimming and MiXCR for clone calling, and kept in-frame beta chains. Each CDR3 protein gets just one entry, which takes the most common genes and DNA from the rows behind it. In this sample the table shows almost 550,000 distinct CDR3 sequences, just over 20% of which occur a single time. The top ten clones comprise around 12% of the sample. The material sequenced was PBMCs or a T cell subset sorted from them (not recorded which). The receptors shown here come from an adult woman who had mild COVID-19 (a few samples of this study predate the infection). The sample titles of this study are shuffled in the database, so cell type and time point are left out; the donor was told from shared clones.

This clonotype was picked up a small number of times. V gene TRBV4-1 combines with J gene TRBJ1-2; 7 positions agree with TRBD1. V shed 2 bases and J 4 bases; nucleotides not matched to a gene: 7. Germline CDR1 MGHRA, CDR2 YSYEKL. This CDR3 is built from 15 residues. As DNA, the CDR3 is TGCGCCAGCAGCCAAATGTATGACAGGGCCTATGGCTACACCTTC. It translates to CASSQMYDRAYGYTF.

The chain links TRBV7-6 to TRBJ2-5, with TRBD2 identical over 9 bases. Trimming cost V 3 bases and J 0 bases; bases outside gene matches: 11. Germline assignment: CDR1 SGHVS and CDR2 FNYEAQ. This CDR3 spans 18 amino acids. The CDR3: CASSLAPPSGTYQETQYF. Written as DNA, the CDR3 is TGTGCCAGCAGCTTGGCTCCACCTAGCGGGACCTACCAAGAGACCCAGTACTTC.

V is TRBV5-1 and J is TRBJ2-1; 8 bases align to TRBD2. Germline assignment: CDR1 SGHRS and CDR2 YFSETQ. Unmatched junction bases numbered 10, after V lost 4 bases and J lost 4 bases. The CDR3 spans 16 residues. CDR3: CASSPGGSGAYNEQFF. CDR3 nucleotides: TGCGCCAGCAGCCCCGGCGGTAGCGGGGCTTACAATGAGCAGTTCTTC.

This clonotype was seen only a few times. The J gene is TRBJ2-7, the V gene TRBV3-1; 9 nucleotides match TRBD1. With V trimmed by 4 bases and J by 7 bases, 11 bases remained unmatched. Germline CDR1 reads LGHDT; CDR2 reads YNNKEL (reference sequence). There are 15 residues in the CDR3. The CDR3 spells CASSPRDRDRKEQYF. DNA of the CDR3: TGTGCCAGCAGCCCGCGGGACAGGGACAGAAAGGAGCAGTACTTC.

This clonotype appeared a few times. This sequence joins TRBV6-2 or TRBV6-3 and TRBJ1-5; 9 nucleotides line up with TRBD1. The V and J ends lost 6 bases and 0 bases, in that order; junction bases with no gene match: 6. The CDR3 length is 16 residues. The germline V gene encodes CDR1 MNHEY and CDR2 SVGEGT. The CDR3, as DNA: TGTGCCAGCAGCCAACAGGGGGCTATTAGCAATCAGCCCCAGCATTTT. Its protein product is CASSQQGAISNQPQHF.

This clonotype was picked up a small number of times. The genes are TRBV27 and TRBJ2-1; D perhaps matches TRBD2 (6 bases). With 1 base removed from V and 10 bases from J, the gap between germline ends came to 11 bases. This CDR3 is built from 13 residues. Germline CDR1 reads MNHEY; CDR2 reads SMNVEV (reference sequence). CDR3 DNA: TGTGCCAGCAGTTTATGGGACTCTAAGGAGCAGTTCTTC. Translating gives CASSLWDSKEQFF.

This chain connects TRBV5-1 to TRBJ2-7, with 7 positions matching TRBD2. The CDR3 is 12 amino acids. In germline, CDR1 is SGHRS, CDR2 YFSETQ. The trim removed 3 bases at V and 7 bases at J, leaving 4 bases unmatched. The CDR3 DNA is TGCGCCAGCAGCTCGGAGCGGGGTGAGCAGTACTTC. This codes for CASSSERGEQYF. Based on the CDR3 plus reference TRBV5-1 and TRBJ2-7, the full variable domain is KAGVTQTPRYLIKTRGQQVTLSCSPISGHRSVSWYQQTPGQGLQFLFEYFSETQRNKGNFPGRFSGRQFSNSRSEMNVSTLELGDSALYLCASSSERGEQYFGPGTRLTVT.

The sample holds a few counts of this clonotype. Given the absence of the conserved phenylalanine or tryptophan at the CDR3 end, a read error is likely. It is unclear where the CDR3 begins or ends on the DNA, so no DNA is shown, and the CDR3 is as TCRdb lists it. The CDR3 region is CASSLGQGPLEI. The rearrangement joins TRBV7-9 to TRBJ1-1. Including both end residues, the CDR3 is 12 amino acids long. The germline V gene encodes CDR1 SEHNR and CDR2 FQNEAQ (reference sequence).

This clonotype has a handful of counts. The V gene is TRBV7-3, the J gene TRBJ2-3, with D unclear. The CDR3 contains 17 residues. V was pared by 2 bases and J by 4 bases, with 19 bases between. CDR1 is SGHTA and CDR2 is FQGTGA in the germline V gene. CDR3 amino acids: CASSLGPRKELPDTQYF. The CDR3, as DNA: TGTGCCAGCAGCTTAGGGCCACGGAAGGAATTACCAGATACGCAGTATTTT.

This clonotype was detected only a few times. The rearrangement joins TRBV7-6 to TRBJ1-1; weak D call: TRBD1 (5 bases). The ends were cut back, 5 bases at V and 7 bases at J, with 14 bases in the middle. Looked up from germline, CDR1 is SGHVS and CDR2 is FNYEAQ. This CDR3 comprises 13 residues. The CDR3 sequence: CASSDGDSFEAFF. DNA of the CDR3: TGTGCCAGCAGCGACGGTGACAGCTTTGAAGCTTTCTTT.

The chain joins TRBV6-2 or TRBV6-3 to TRBJ1-1; D is unresolved. Germline V lookup: CDR1 MNHEY, CDR2 SVGEGT. The V and J ends lost 2 bases and 2 bases respectively, with 15 bases between them. The CDR3 has 16 residues. In nucleotides, the CDR3 is TGTGCCAGCAGTTACAGGCTTAGACGGGCTAACACTGAAGCTTTCTTT. Translation: CASSYRLRRANTEAFF.

The V and J genes are TRBV12-3 or TRBV12-4 and TRBJ1-5, with D tentatively TRBD1 (6 bases). The V end lost 6 bases, the J end lost 5 bases, and 17 bases lay between the germline ends. The CDR3 is 15 amino acids. CDR3 protein: CASSQQGEWDQPQHF. The CDR3 nucleotides are TGTGCCAGCAGCCAACAGGGCGAGTGGGATCAGCCCCAGCATTTT.

V is TRBV6-5 and J is TRBJ1-1; perhaps TRBD1 as D (6 bases). The ends were cut back, 4 bases at V and 11 bases at J, with 23 bases in the middle. Germline assignment: CDR1 MNHEY and CDR2 SVGAGI. CDR3 size: 15 residues. The CDR3 sequence: CASSSQGPGHLFAFF. The CDR3 DNA sequence: TGTGCCAGCAGTTCCCAGGGGCCGGGACACTTGTTCGCTTTCTTT.

This clonotype was recorded at least ten times. The rearrangement uses TRBV9 and TRBJ2-2; TRBD1 aligns across 7 bases. V lost 7 bases and J lost 0; bases outside the gene matches: 6. The CDR3 runs 15 residues. The germline V gene encodes CDR1 SGDLS and CDR2 YYNGEE. The CDR3: CASSPTGANTGELFF. The CDR3 DNA follows: TGTGCCAGCTCACCTACAGGGGCGAACACCGGGGAGCTGTTTTTT.

This clonotype has only a few counts. The chain has TRBV5-1 and TRBJ2-1, with 11 bases aligning to TRBD1. This CDR3 contains 16 residues. The germline V gene has CDR1 SGHRS and CDR2 YFSETQ. J was trimmed by 7 bases and V by 6 bases; bases with no gene match: 12. CDR3 DNA: TGCGCCAGCACATCTTTCGGACAGGGGGCAATGAATGAGCAGTTCTTC. It yields the protein CASTSFGQGAMNEQFF.

This clonotype came up a few times. The rearrangement uses TRBV4-3 and TRBJ2-3; D could derive from TRBD1 or TRBD2 (6 bases each). Trimming left V 3 bases short and J 2 bases short, with 15 bases between. This CDR3 has 16 residues. The germline V gene has CDR1 LGHNA and CDR2 YSLEER. CDR3 bases: TGCGCCAGCAGCCAGGAGGGGGGCCTAATCACAGATACGCAGTATTTT. This translates into CASSQEGGLITDTQYF.